This T cell receptor beta chain was identified in a study of beta chain features in type 1 diabetes (dated by TCRdb to 2016 to 2019). In terms of the full investigation: Mean age, gender distribution, total cell number and subset yield were not different between patients and healthy donors. Naive and central memory subsets were obtained from all 30 or so donors, but regulatory and stem cell-like memory subsets were isolated from only 8 patients and 8 healthy donors. The study compared the TCRB repertoires of sorted circulating CD4+ T cell subsets in recently diagnosed type 1 diabetes patients with those in matched healthy donors. A total of under 140,000,000 sorted cells were examined across all samples, and the number of cells per subset was strongly correlated with RNA yield. Study-wide conclusions, independent of this receptor: A moderate but significant shortening of TCRB CDR3 length was observed in type 1 diabetes patients in all four CD4+ subsets. Because cDNA was sequenced instead of genomic DNA, activated cells with high expression could be over-represented, although the groups did not differ in activation or CD3 levels. Only small numbers of individuals were included in the HLA sub-analyses, which left unresolved whether HLA type had any influence on TCRB rearrangement. Fewer insertions and more nucleotide deletions at VDJ recombination sites were observed in patients with type 1 diabetes, implying thymic rearrangement abnormalities. PCR may preferentially amplify shorter templates, but because patient and control samples were amplified and corrected together, any resulting skew would affect both groups equally. Naive, central memory and regulatory TCRB repertoires appeared to be more alike among patients than among healthy donors.

The CDR3 runs 17 residues from the cysteine to the phenylalanine. This entry keeps only the CDR3 DNA: 51 bases, framed from base 1. The germline V gene encodes CDR1 LNHDA and CDR2 SQIVND (reference sequence). A distance of 23 bases separates the germline ends of V and J, which lose 5 bases and 3 bases respectively. Each donor gave one peripheral blood draw, roughly 110 mL on average, collected into heparinised tubes. A BD FACSAria II and a panel including CD45RO, CCR7, CD25, CD127, CD95 and CD27 were used to sort naive, central memory, regulatory and stem cell-like memory CD4+ T cells. A purity above 98% was achieved for all sorted populations. PBMCs were isolated right away by Lymphoprep density gradient centrifugation and were stained directly, without culture. So that batch effects would be minimized, each experiment stained and sorted samples in pairs, pairing one healthy donor with one patient.

A remark on this clone: Its recognized antigen is unknown. No qualities accompany the bases; no much larger clone lies one base away.

All of the isolated RNA was reverse transcribed with the High Capacity cDNA Reverse Transcription Kit, so expressed TCRB transcripts were sequenced. Deep immunoSEQ sequencing was performed on naive, central memory and regulatory T cell samples, with an average of around 3.4 million total reads per sample. After sorted cells were lysed in RLT buffer, RNA was extracted with DNase-treated RNeasy Micro or Mini kits, with the choice depending on cell number. Each cell subset was processed separately to prevent cross-contamination, with patient and healthy donor samples processed together. Using the immunoSEQ multiplex PCR, TCRB sequences were amplified from cDNA into 87-bp fragments spanning the CDR3 region. Sequencing of the amplicons was done on the Illumina HiSeq platform. As for the original processing: PCR bias was computationally corrected using synthetic template baselines, reads within Hamming distance 2 were collapsed, and singletons that could not be merged were discarded. By aligning reads against IMGT, V, D and J genes, CDR3 length, and insertions or deletions at six rearrangement sites were assigned. Within each subset, clonotype counts were normalized to the number of sorted cells before true diversity and Gini coefficients were calculated with the tcR R package. The overlap coefficient, calculated on TCRB nucleotide sequences, was used to measure repertoire sharing. Out-of-frame TCRB sequences from naive cells were analyzed as a proxy for the pre-selection repertoire. As stored in TCRdb, this immuneACCESS dataset retains in-frame rearrangements with V and J assigned. A fraction of the clones does not appear; measured against another copy, unresolved V genes explain less than half of the discrepancy, and the remainder lacks a known reason. V and J calls and clone size are those listed in that table; D and trimming were worked out from the DNA. The sample table contains 900,000 or so clones; only one count was recorded for roughly 17% of them. Jointly, the top ten make up around 0.02% of the sample.

Sequences were obtained from naive CD4+ T cells from blood. The cell subset or site label corresponds to: true naive CD4+ T cells. The sequence joins TRBV19 to TRBJ2-7; TRBD2 could be the D gene, as 6 bases match. This clonotype originated in a woman aged 18-29 years in good health. The bases read TGTGCCAGTAGTCCTGGCAGCGGGCCTACGTCGGGCTACGAGCAGTACTTC. Translation gives CASSPGSGPTSGYEQYF.